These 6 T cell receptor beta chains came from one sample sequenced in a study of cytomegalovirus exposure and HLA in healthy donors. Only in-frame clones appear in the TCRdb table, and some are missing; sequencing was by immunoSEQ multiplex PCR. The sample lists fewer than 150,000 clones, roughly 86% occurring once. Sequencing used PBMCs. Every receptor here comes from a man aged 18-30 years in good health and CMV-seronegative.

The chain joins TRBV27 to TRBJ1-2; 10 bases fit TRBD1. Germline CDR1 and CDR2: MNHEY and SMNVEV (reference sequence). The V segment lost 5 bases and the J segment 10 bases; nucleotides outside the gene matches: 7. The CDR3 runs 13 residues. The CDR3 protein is CASSMRQGANYTF. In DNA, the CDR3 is TGTGCCAGCAGTATGAGACAGGGGGCTAACTACACCTTC.

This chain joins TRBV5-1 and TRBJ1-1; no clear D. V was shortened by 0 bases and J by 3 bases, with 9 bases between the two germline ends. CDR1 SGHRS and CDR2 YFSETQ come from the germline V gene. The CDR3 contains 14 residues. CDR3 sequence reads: CASSLAGGDTEAFF. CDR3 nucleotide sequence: TGCGCCAGCAGCTTGGCGGGCGGGGACACTGAAGCTTTCTTT.

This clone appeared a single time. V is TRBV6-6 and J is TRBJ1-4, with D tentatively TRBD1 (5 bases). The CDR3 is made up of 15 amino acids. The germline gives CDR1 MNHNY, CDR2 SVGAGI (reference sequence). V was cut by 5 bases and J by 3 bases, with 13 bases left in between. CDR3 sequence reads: CASSGTGGSNEKLFF. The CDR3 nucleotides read TGTGCCAGCAGTGGGACGGGGGGGTCTAATGAAAAACTGTTTTTT.

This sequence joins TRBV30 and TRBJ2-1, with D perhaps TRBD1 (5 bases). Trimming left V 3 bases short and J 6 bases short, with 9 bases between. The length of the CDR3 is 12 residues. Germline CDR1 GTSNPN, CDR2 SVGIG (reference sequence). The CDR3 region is CAWRRGLNEQFF. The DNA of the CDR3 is TGTGCCTGGAGAAGGGGCCTCAATGAGCAGTTCTTC.

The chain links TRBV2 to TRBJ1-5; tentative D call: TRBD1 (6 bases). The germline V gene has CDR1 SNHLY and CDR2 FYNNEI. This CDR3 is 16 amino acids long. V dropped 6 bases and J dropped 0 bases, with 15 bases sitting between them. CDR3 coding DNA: TGTGCCAGCAGCGCCCGGACAGCTCTTAGCAATCAGCCCCAGCATTTT. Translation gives CASSARTALSNQPQHF.

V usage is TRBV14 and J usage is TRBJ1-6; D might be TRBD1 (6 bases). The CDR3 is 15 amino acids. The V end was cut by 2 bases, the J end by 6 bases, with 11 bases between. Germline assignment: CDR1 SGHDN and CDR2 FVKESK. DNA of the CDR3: TGTGCCAGCAGCCAAACAGGGTCTGGTAATTCACCCCTCCACTTT. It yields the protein CASSQTGSGNSPLHF. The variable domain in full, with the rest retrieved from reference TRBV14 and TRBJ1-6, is EAGVTQFPSHSVIEKGQTVTLRCDPISGHDNLYWYRRVMGKEIKFLLHFVKESKQDESGMPNNRFLAERTGGTYSTLKVQPAELEDSGVYFCASSQTGSGNSPLHFGNGTRLTVT.